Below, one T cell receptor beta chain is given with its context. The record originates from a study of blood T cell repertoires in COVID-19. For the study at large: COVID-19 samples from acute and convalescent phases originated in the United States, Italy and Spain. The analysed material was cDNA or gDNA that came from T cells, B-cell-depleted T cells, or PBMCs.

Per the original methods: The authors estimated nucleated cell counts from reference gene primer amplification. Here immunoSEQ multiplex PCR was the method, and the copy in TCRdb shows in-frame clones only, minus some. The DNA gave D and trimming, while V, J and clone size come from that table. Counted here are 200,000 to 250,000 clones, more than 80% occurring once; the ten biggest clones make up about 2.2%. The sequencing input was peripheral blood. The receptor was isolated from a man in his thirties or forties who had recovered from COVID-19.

In DNA, the CDR3 is TGTGCCAGCAGCCGGAGGACAGAGAACTATGGCTACACCTTC. As protein: CASSRRTENYGYTF. This chain connects TRBV7-8 to TRBJ1-2, with a possible D match to TRBD1 (6 bases). The V end was cut by 5 bases, the J end by 2 bases, with 12 bases between. The CDR3 spans 14 residues. Per the germline V gene, CDR1 is SGHVS and CDR2 is FQNEAQ. The full variable domain, in which reference TRBV7-8 and TRBJ1-2 provide the parts outside the CDR3, is GAGVSQSPRYKVAKRGQDVALRCDPISGHVSLFWYQQALGQGPEFLTYFQNEAQLDKSGLPSDRFFAERPEGSVSTLKIQRTQQEDSAVYLCASSRRTENYGYTFGSGTRLTVV.